This is a list of T cell receptor beta chains from one sample in a study of T-cell memory formation after mild COVID-19. One entry per CDR3 protein results from TCRdb running MiXCR on the 5' RACE reads. This sample carries under 300,000 distinct CDR3 sequences, less than 20% of them seen once, and the ten largest clones take 3% to 4.5%. What was sequenced was PBMCs or a T cell subset sorted from them (not recorded which). The receptors derive from a man aged 18 to 30 who had mild COVID-19 (a few samples of this study predate the infection). Cell type and time point are not known. Both conserved end residues are part of each CDR3. Each record gives: V gene, clone size, D gene, J gene, CDR3 DNA, CDR3 protein. D genes are given only for firm matches. Clone size, where shown, is once, few, many, or a class for clones that have expanded.

V gene: TRBV28; clone size: .; D gene: .; J gene: TRBJ2-5; CDR3 DNA: TGTGCCGCAGGGTTCAAGGGAGAGACCCAGTACTTC; CDR3 protein: CAAGFKGETQYF
V gene: TRBV5-1; clone size: few; D gene: TRBD1; J gene: TRBJ1-3; CDR3 DNA: TGCGCCAGCAGCTTCCAGCCAGGGGGCACTGGAAACACCATATATTTT; CDR3 protein: CASSFQPGGTGNTIYF
V gene: TRBV11-2; clone size: few; D gene: .; J gene: TRBJ1-1; CDR3 DNA: TGTGCCAGCAGCTTGGTGACAGGAGCTTTCTTT; CDR3 protein: CASSLVTGAFF
V gene: TRBV3-1; clone size: few; D gene: TRBD1; J gene: TRBJ2-4; CDR3 DNA: TGTGCCAGCAGCAACCGGGACAGGGGTGACATTCAGTACTTC; CDR3 protein: CASSNRDRGDIQYF
V gene: TRBV4-1; clone size: few; D gene: TRBD2; J gene: TRBJ2-5; CDR3 DNA: TGCGCCAGCAGCCAAGGGACTAGCGAAGAGACCCAGTACTTC; CDR3 protein: CASSQGTSEETQYF
V gene: TRBV7-9; clone size: .; D gene: .; J gene: TRBJ1-4; CDR3 DNA: TGTGCCAGCAGCTTATTCGGCGGGAATGAAAAACTGTTTTTT; CDR3 protein: CASSLFGGNEKLFF
V gene: TRBV7-6; clone size: many; D gene: .; J gene: TRBJ2-3; CDR3 DNA: TGTGCCAGCAGCCTAGGCCAAGGGGGGGTAGGAGGGACGCAGTATTTT; CDR3 protein: CASSLGQGGVGGTQYF
V gene: TRBV5-1; clone size: few; D gene: .; J gene: TRBJ1-1; CDR3 DNA: TGCGCCAGCAGCTTCGCGGAGTGGGCCACTGAAGCTTTCTTT; CDR3 protein: CASSFAEWATEAFF
V gene: TRBV27; clone size: .; D gene: TRBD1; J gene: TRBJ1-6; CDR3 DNA: TGTGCCAGCAGCAACAGGGGACAACATTCACCCCTCCACTTT; CDR3 protein: CASSNRGQHSPLHF
V gene: TRBV2; clone size: few; D gene: TRBD1; J gene: TRBJ1-6; CDR3 DNA: TGTGCCAGCAGCCCTGTACGGGACAGGGAGCGCTCACCCCTCCACTTT; CDR3 protein: CASSPVRDRERSPLHF
V gene: TRBV20-1; clone size: few; D gene: TRBD2; J gene: TRBJ2-5; CDR3 DNA: TGCAGTGCTAAGGGACTAGCGGGGCAAGAGACCCAGTACTTC; CDR3 protein: CSAKGLAGQETQYF
V gene: TRBV6-2/TRBV6-3; clone size: .; D gene: .; J gene: TRBJ2-2; CDR3 DNA: TGTGCCAGCTCGGGTCGGCCTCGGGACACCGGGGAGCTGTTTTTT; CDR3 protein: CASSGRPRDTGELFF
V gene: TRBV20-1; clone size: .; D gene: .; J gene: TRBJ2-1; CDR3 DNA: TGCAGTGCTCCCCACAGGGTTCGCAATGAGCAGTTCTTC; CDR3 protein: CSAPHRVRNEQFF
V gene: TRBV5-1; clone size: .; D gene: .; J gene: TRBJ2-5; CDR3 DNA: TGCGCCAGCAGCGAGGATAGGGAGACCCAGTACTTC; CDR3 protein: CASSEDRETQYF
V gene: TRBV5-4; clone size: .; D gene: TRBD1; J gene: TRBJ2-3; CDR3 DNA: TGTGCCAGCAGCGTCCAGGACAGGGGGGAAGATACGCAGTATTTT; CDR3 protein: CASSVQDRGEDTQYF
V gene: TRBV11-2; clone size: .; D gene: TRBD1; J gene: TRBJ2-3; CDR3 DNA: TGTGCCAGCAGCTCCGCCCGGGACAGCTACACAGATACGCAGTATTTT; CDR3 protein: CASSSARDSYTDTQYF
V gene: TRBV5-1; clone size: few; D gene: .; J gene: TRBJ2-3; CDR3 DNA: TGCGCCAGCAGCTCTAGCGTCACAGATACGCAGTATTTT; CDR3 protein: CASSSSVTDTQYF
V gene: TRBV12-3/TRBV12-4; clone size: few; D gene: .; J gene: TRBJ1-4; CDR3 DNA: TGTGCCAGCAGCCACGACAGACCTAATGAAAAACTGTTTTTT; CDR3 protein: CASSHDRPNEKLFF
V gene: TRBV11-2; clone size: .; D gene: TRBD2; J gene: TRBJ2-3; CDR3 DNA: TGTGCCAGCAGTCTAGCGGCAACAGATACGCAGTATTTT; CDR3 protein: CASSLAATDTQYF
V gene: TRBV5-1; clone size: .; D gene: TRBD1; J gene: TRBJ1-2; CDR3 DNA: TGCGCCAGCAGCCCGGCCACAGGGGTTAACTATGGCTACACCTTC; CDR3 protein: CASSPATGVNYGYTF
V gene: TRBV20-1; clone size: .; D gene: TRBD1; J gene: TRBJ2-3; CDR3 DNA: TGCAGTGCTCCTGGGTGGACAGGGGGCGCAGATACGCAGTATTTT; CDR3 protein: CSAPGWTGGADTQYF
V gene: TRBV6-1; clone size: once; D gene: TRBD1; J gene: TRBJ2-1; CDR3 DNA: TGTGCCAGCAGTTCGCAACCGGGACAGGCCTACGTCTTC; CDR3 protein: CASSSQPGQAYVF
V gene: TRBV12-3/TRBV12-4; clone size: .; D gene: .; J gene: TRBJ1-1; CDR3 DNA: TGTGCCAGCAGTTTTAACACGAACACTGAAGCTTTCTTT; CDR3 protein: CASSFNTNTEAFF
V gene: TRBV5-1; clone size: .; D gene: .; J gene: TRBJ2-2; CDR3 DNA: TGCGCCAGCAGCTTGTACGGGGACGCGAACACCGGGGAGCTGTTTTTT; CDR3 protein: CASSLYGDANTGELFF
V gene: TRBV14; clone size: few; D gene: .; J gene: TRBJ2-1; CDR3 DNA: TGTGCCAGCAGACAGTCCGACCCCTACAATGAGCAGTTCTTC; CDR3 protein: CASRQSDPYNEQFF
V gene: TRBV20-1; clone size: few; D gene: .; J gene: TRBJ1-5; CDR3 DNA: TGCAGTGCTGGCCAGCCCCAGCATTTT; CDR3 protein: CSAGQPQHF
V gene: TRBV2; clone size: .; D gene: .; J gene: TRBJ2-1; CDR3 DNA: TGTGCCAGCAGAACGGGACGGGTTAACAATGAGCAGTTCTTC; CDR3 protein: CASRTGRVNNEQFF
V gene: TRBV28; clone size: .; D gene: .; J gene: TRBJ2-5; CDR3 DNA: TGTGCCAGCAGTTTGAATACGGCAGTCCAAGAGACCCAGTACTTC; CDR3 protein: CASSLNTAVQETQYF
V gene: TRBV18; clone size: few; D gene: .; J gene: TRBJ2-7; CDR3 DNA: TGTGCCAGCTCCATCTCGGACCGCTACGAGCAGTACTTC; CDR3 protein: CASSISDRYEQYF
V gene: TRBV6-5; clone size: .; D gene: .; J gene: TRBJ1-1; CDR3 DNA: TGTGCCAGCAGGGAAGGAGAAATTTGGACTGAAGCTTTCTTT; CDR3 protein: CASREGEIWTEAFF
V gene: TRBV7-3; clone size: few; D gene: TRBD1; J gene: TRBJ2-1; CDR3 DNA: TGTGCCAGCAGCTGGGGACAGGGCAATGAGCAGTTCTTC; CDR3 protein: CASSWGQGNEQFF
V gene: TRBV27; clone size: few; D gene: TRBD1; J gene: TRBJ1-5; CDR3 DNA: TGTGCCAGCAGACTCGGACAGGGAATAGGGCCCCAGCATTTT; CDR3 protein: CASRLGQGIGPQHF
V gene: TRBV27; clone size: few; D gene: .; J gene: TRBJ1-4; CDR3 DNA: TGTGCCAGCGGGTCTAATGAAAAACTGTTTTTT; CDR3 protein: CASGSNEKLFF
V gene: TRBV7-2; clone size: .; D gene: .; J gene: TRBJ1-2; CDR3 DNA: TGTGCCAGCAGCCCCCGGGCAGGGGAAGTCTATGGCTACACCTTC; CDR3 protein: CASSPRAGEVYGYTF
V gene: TRBV20-1; clone size: .; D gene: .; J gene: TRBJ1-3; CDR3 DNA: TGCAGTGCTAGAGGAGGGCAGGGCAAGTCGTGGGTATATTTT; CDR3 protein: CSARGGQGKSWVYF
V gene: TRBV7-9; clone size: few; D gene: .; J gene: TRBJ2-3; CDR3 DNA: TGTGCCAGCAGCTTCGGGGTCCAGGCAGATACGCAGTATTTT; CDR3 protein: CASSFGVQADTQYF
V gene: TRBV6-2/TRBV6-3; clone size: .; D gene: TRBD2; J gene: TRBJ2-4; CDR3 DNA: TGTGCCAGCAGTACCCTAGCGGCGAACATTCAGTACTTC; CDR3 protein: CASSTLAANIQYF
V gene: TRBV18; clone size: .; D gene: .; J gene: TRBJ1-5; CDR3 DNA: TGTGCCAGCTCACCGGGGGGCGATGGGCAGCCCCAGCATTTT; CDR3 protein: CASSPGGDGQPQHF
V gene: TRBV10-3; clone size: .; D gene: TRBD2; J gene: TRBJ2-5; CDR3 DNA: TGTGCCATCCGAACGACTAGCGGAGGGGAGACCCAGTACTTC; CDR3 protein: CAIRTTSGGETQYF
V gene: TRBV7-2; clone size: .; D gene: .; J gene: TRBJ2-2; CDR3 DNA: TGTGCCAGCAGCGTTGTTGGGAGGACCGGGGAGCTGTTTTTT; CDR3 protein: CASSVVGRTGELFF
V gene: TRBV19; clone size: .; D gene: TRBD1; J gene: TRBJ2-2; CDR3 DNA: TGTGCCAGTAGAACGGGACAGGGGGCGGCCGGGGAGCTGTTTTTT; CDR3 protein: CASRTGQGAAGELFF
V gene: TRBV20-1; clone size: .; D gene: TRBD2; J gene: TRBJ2-3; CDR3 DNA: TGCAGTGCGCGCCTAGCGGGGAACACAGATACGCAGTATTTT; CDR3 protein: CSARLAGNTDTQYF
V gene: TRBV4-3; clone size: .; D gene: .; J gene: TRBJ2-2; CDR3 DNA: TGCGCCAGCAGCCAAGTGAGCACAGCCTTCACCGGGGAGCTGTTTTTT; CDR3 protein: CASSQVSTAFTGELFF
V gene: TRBV12-3/TRBV12-4; clone size: few; D gene: TRBD2; J gene: TRBJ2-1; CDR3 DNA: TGTGCCAGCAGTTTTCGCGGGGGGGCTGATGAGCAGTTCTTC; CDR3 protein: CASSFRGGADEQFF
V gene: TRBV18; clone size: .; D gene: .; J gene: TRBJ1-1; CDR3 DNA: TGTGCCAGCTCATCAGGGGAGAACACTGAAGCTTTCTTT; CDR3 protein: CASSSGENTEAFF
V gene: TRBV5-1; clone size: few; D gene: .; J gene: TRBJ1-2; CDR3 DNA: TGCGCCAGCAGCTTGTGGTCCTCTGGGGGCTACACCTTC; CDR3 protein: CASSLWSSGGYTF
V gene: TRBV2; clone size: .; D gene: TRBD1; J gene: TRBJ1-2; CDR3 DNA: TGTGCCAGCGGGGGACAGGGGACTAACTATGGCTACACCTTC; CDR3 protein: CASGGQGTNYGYTF
V gene: TRBV12-3/TRBV12-4; clone size: few; D gene: .; J gene: TRBJ1-1; CDR3 DNA: TGTGCCAGCAGGTCTATGAACACTGAAGCTTTCTTT; CDR3 protein: CASRSMNTEAFF
V gene: TRBV3-1; clone size: .; D gene: .; J gene: TRBJ1-6; CDR3 DNA: TGTGCCAGCAGCCAAGAGTATGGGAGTAATTCACCCCTCCACTTT; CDR3 protein: CASSQEYGSNSPLHF
V gene: TRBV5-4; clone size: .; D gene: TRBD2; J gene: TRBJ2-2; CDR3 DNA: TGTGCCAGCAGCTCCGGACTAGCGGGGTCCCGCGGGGAGCTGTTTTTT; CDR3 protein: CASSSGLAGSRGELFF
V gene: TRBV5-1; clone size: .; D gene: TRBD2; J gene: TRBJ2-1; CDR3 DNA: TGCGCCAGCAGCGGCAGCGGGGGGCAAGGTGATGAGCAGTTCTTC; CDR3 protein: CASSGSGGQGDEQFF
V gene: TRBV6-5; clone size: few; D gene: .; J gene: TRBJ1-2; CDR3 DNA: TGTGCCAGCAGTTACCAGCATCATGGGAGCCATGGCTACACCTTC; CDR3 protein: CASSYQHHGSHGYTF
V gene: TRBV7-9; clone size: .; D gene: .; J gene: TRBJ2-1; CDR3 DNA: TGTGCCAGCAGCCCCGCCGCGAGGAGTTACAATGAGCAGTTCTTC; CDR3 protein: CASSPAARSYNEQFF
V gene: TRBV14; clone size: many; D gene: .; J gene: TRBJ1-1; CDR3 DNA: TGTGCCAGCAGCCCTTCTATGAACACTGAAGCTTTCTTT; CDR3 protein: CASSPSMNTEAFF
V gene: TRBV5-1; clone size: .; D gene: TRBD2; J gene: TRBJ2-1; CDR3 DNA: TGCGCCAGCAGCTTGGCAGAACTGAGCGGGGGGTACAATGAGCAGTTCTTC; CDR3 protein: CASSLAELSGGYNEQFF
V gene: TRBV7-9; clone size: .; D gene: TRBD1; J gene: TRBJ2-2; CDR3 DNA: TGTGCCAGCAGCACACGACAGGGGTTCGCCGGGGAGCTGTTTTTT; CDR3 protein: CASSTRQGFAGELFF
V gene: TRBV6-1; clone size: few; D gene: .; J gene: TRBJ1-5; CDR3 DNA: TGTGCCACCGCAACCGGGCCGCAGGCTAGCAATCAGCCCCAGCATTTT; CDR3 protein: CATATGPQASNQPQHF